This T cell receptor (beta chain) originates from a study of preoperative IRX-2 immunotherapy in early breast cancer. Germline CDR1 reads MNHGY; CDR2 reads SAAAGT. Trimming cost V 8 bases and J 2 bases, with 9 bases left between them. The CDR3 is 12 amino acids. The treatment was: preoperative locoregional IRX-2 cytokine immunotherapy. Samples came from a phase Ib trial of preoperative locoregional IRX-2 cytokine immunotherapy. The protocol was immunoSEQ multiplex PCR, while the TCRdb copy is restricted to in-frame clones and leaves out a portion. Of 24,000 or so clones listed, approximately 84% are singletons.

Sample: lymph node tissue, taken before IRX-2 immunotherapy. This chain connects TRBV6-8 to TRBJ1-2; no reliable D call. The receptor was derived from a human donor with breast cancer. The CDR3: CASGEPNYGYTF. The CDR3 DNA reads TGTGCCAGCGGGGAGCCCAACTATGGCTACACCTTC.